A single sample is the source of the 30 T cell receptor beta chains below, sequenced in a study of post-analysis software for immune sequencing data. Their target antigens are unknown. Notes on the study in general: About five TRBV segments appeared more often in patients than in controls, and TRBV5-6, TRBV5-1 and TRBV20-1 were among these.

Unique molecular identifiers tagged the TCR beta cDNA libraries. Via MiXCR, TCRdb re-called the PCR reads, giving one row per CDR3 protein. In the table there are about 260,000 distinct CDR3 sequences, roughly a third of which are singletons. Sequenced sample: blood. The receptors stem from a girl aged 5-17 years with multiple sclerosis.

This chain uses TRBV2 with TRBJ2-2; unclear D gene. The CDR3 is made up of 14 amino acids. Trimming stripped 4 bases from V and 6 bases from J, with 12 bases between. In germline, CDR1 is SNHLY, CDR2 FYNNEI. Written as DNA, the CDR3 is TGTGCCAGCAGTGCCCATTGGAAGGCCGGGGAGCTGTTTTTT. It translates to CASSAHWKAGELFF.

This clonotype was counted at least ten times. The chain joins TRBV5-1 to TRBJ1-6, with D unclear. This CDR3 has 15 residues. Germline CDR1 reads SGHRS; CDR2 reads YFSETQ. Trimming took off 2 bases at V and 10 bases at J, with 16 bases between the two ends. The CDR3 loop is CASSLTPDAGSPLHF. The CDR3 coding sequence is TGCGCCAGCAGCTTAACCCCGGACGCGGGATCACCCCTCCACTTT.

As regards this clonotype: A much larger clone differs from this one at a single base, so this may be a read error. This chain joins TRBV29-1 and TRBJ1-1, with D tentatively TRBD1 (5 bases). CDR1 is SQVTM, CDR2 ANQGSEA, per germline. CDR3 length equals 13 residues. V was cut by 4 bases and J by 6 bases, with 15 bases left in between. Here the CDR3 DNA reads TGCAGCGTTGGCGGGGGGAAAAGCGCTGAAGCTTTCTTT. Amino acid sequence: CSVGGGKSAEAFF.

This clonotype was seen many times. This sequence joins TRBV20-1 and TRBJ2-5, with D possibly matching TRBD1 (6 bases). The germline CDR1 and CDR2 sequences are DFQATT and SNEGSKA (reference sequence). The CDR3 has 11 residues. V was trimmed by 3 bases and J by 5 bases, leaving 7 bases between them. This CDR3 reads CSASQGETQYF. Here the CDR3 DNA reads TGCAGTGCTAGCCAGGGGGAGACCCAGTACTTC.

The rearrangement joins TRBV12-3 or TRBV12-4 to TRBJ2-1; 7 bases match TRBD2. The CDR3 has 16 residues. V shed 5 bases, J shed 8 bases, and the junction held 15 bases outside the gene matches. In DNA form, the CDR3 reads TGTGCCAGCAGTGGGGCTTTGGTGGCGGGAGCCGATGAGCAGTTCTTC. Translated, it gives CASSGALVAGADEQFF.

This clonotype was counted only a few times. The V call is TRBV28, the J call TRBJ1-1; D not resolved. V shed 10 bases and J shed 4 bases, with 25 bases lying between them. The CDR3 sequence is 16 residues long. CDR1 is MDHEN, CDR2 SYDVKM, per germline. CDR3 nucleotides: TGTGCCACCGTTCCGGGAACGGTTTCGGTTGGCACTGAAGCTTTCTTT. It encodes CATVPGTVSVGTEAFF.

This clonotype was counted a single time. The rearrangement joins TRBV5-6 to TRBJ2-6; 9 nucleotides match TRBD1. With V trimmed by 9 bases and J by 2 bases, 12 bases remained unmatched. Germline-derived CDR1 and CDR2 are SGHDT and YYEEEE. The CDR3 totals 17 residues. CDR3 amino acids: CATTTTTGGAGANVLTF. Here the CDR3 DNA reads TGTGCCACAACCACTACTACAGGGGGCGCTGGGGCCAACGTCCTGACTTTC.

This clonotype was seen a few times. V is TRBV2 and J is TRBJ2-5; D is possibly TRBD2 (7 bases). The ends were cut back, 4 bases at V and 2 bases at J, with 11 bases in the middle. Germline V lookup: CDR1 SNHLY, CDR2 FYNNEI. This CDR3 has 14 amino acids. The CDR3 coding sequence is TGTGCCAGCAGTGTGGGGGGGCTTCAAGAGACCCAGTACTTC. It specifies CASSVGGLQETQYF.

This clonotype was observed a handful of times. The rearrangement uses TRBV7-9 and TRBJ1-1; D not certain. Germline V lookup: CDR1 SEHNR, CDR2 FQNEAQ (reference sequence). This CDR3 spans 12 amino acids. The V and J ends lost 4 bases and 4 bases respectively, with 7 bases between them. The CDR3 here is CASSSGSTEAFF. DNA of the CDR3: TGTGCCAGCAGCTCCGGTAGCACTGAAGCTTTCTTT.

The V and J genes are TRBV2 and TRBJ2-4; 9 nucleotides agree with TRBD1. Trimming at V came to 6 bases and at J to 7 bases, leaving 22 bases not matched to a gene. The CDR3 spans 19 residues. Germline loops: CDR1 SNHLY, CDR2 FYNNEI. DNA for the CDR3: TGTGCCAGCAGACGCATCCTACAGGGGGCATTGATGGTTGGGAACATTCAGTACTTC. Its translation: CASRRILQGALMVGNIQYF. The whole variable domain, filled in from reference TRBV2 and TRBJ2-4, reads EPEVTQTPSHQVTQMGQEVILRCVPISNHLYFYWYRQILGQKVEFLVSFYNNEISEKSEIFDDQFSVERPDGSNFTLKIRSTKLEDSAMYFCASRRILQGALMVGNIQYFGAGTRLSVL.

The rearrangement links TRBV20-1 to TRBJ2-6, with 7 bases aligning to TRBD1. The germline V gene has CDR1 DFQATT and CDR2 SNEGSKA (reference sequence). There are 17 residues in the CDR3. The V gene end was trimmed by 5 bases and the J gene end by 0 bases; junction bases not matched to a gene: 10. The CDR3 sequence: CSALQGRASSGANVLTF. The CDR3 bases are TGCAGTGCTCTACAGGGGCGTGCTAGCTCTGGGGCCAACGTCCTGACTTTC.

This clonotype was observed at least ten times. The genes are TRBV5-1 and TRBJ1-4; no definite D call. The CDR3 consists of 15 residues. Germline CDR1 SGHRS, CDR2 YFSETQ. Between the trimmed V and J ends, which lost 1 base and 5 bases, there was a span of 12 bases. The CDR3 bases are TGCGCCAGCAGCTTGTTAGCGGGAGGCAATGAAAAACTGTTTTTT. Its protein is CASSLLAGGNEKLFF.

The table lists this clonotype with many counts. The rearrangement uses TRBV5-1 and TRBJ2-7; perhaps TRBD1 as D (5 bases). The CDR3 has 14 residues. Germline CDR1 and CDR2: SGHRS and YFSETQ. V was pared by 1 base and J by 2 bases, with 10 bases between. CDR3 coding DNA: TGCGCCAGCAGCTTGTCGGCAGGGCCCTACGAGCAGTACTTC. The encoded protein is CASSLSAGPYEQYF.

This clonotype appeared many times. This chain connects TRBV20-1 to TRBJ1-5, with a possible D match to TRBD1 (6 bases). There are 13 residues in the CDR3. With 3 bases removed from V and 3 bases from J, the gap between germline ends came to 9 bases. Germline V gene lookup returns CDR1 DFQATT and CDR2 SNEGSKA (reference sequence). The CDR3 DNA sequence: TGCAGTGCTAGTACAGGGCACAATCAGCCCCAGCATTTT. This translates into CSASTGHNQPQHF.

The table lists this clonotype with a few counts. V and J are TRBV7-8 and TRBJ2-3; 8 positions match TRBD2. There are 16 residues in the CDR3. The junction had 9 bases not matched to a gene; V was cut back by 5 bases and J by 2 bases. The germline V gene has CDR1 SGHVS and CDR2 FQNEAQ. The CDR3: CASSPRPGGNTDTQYF. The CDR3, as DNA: TGTGCCAGCAGCCCCCGCCCGGGGGGGAACACAGATACGCAGTATTTT. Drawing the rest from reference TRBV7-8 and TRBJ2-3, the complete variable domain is GAGVSQSPRYKVAKRGQDVALRCDPISGHVSLFWYQQALGQGPEFLTYFQNEAQLDKSGLPSDRFFAERPEGSVSTLKIQRTQQEDSAVYLCASSPRPGGNTDTQYFGPGTRLTVL.

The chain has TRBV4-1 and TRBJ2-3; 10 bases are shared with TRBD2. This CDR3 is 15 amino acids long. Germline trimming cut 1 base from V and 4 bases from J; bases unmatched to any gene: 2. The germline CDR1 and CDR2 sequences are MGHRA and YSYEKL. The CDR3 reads CASSQVGLASDTQYF. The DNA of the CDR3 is TGCGCCAGCAGCCAAGTGGGACTAGCGTCAGATACGCAGTATTTT.

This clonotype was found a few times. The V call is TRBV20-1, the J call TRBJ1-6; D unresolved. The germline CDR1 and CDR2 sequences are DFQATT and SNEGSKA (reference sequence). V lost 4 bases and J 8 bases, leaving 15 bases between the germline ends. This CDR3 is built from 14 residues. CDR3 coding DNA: TGCAGTGCTAAGGTTAAGGAACTAGATTCACCCCTCCACTTT. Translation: CSAKVKELDSPLHF.

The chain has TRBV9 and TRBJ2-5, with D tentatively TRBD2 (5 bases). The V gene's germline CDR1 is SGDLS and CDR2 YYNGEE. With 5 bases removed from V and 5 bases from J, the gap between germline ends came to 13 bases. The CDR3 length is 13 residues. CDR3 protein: CASSGRRGETQYF. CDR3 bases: TGTGCCAGCAGTGGCCGGCGCGGGGAGACCCAGTACTTC.

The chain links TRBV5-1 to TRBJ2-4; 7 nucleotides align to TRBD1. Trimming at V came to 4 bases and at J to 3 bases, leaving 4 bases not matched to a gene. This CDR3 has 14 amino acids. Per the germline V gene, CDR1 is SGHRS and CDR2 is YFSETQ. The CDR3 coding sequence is TGCGCCAGCAGCCCGGGACAGATCAAAAACATTCAGTACTTC. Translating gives CASSPGQIKNIQYF. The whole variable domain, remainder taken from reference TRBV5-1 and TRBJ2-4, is KAGVTQTPRYLIKTRGQQVTLSCSPISGHRSVSWYQQTPGQGLQFLFEYFSETQRNKGNFPGRFSGRQFSNSRSEMNVSTLELGDSALYLCASSPGQIKNIQYFGAGTRLSVL.

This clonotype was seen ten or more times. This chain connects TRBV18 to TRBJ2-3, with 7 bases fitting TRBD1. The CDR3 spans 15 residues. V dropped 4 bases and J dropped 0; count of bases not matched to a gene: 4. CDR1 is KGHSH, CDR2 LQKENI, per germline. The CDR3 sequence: CASSLGTASTDTQYF. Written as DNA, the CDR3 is TGTGCCAGCTCACTCGGGACAGCGAGCACAGATACGCAGTATTTT.

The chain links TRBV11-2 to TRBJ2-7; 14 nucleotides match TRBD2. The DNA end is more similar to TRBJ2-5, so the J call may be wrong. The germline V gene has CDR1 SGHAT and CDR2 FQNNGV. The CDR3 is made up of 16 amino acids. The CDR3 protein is CASSFQAGTSGGTQYF. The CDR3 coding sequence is TGTGCCAGCAGCTTTCAAGCCGGGACTAGCGGGGGGACCCAGTACTTC.

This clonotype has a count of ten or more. CDR3 coding DNA: TGCGCCAGCAGCCCCCACCCGGGACAGGGGGAGACCCAGTACTTC. Translation: CASSPHPGQGETQYF. The gene calls are TRBV4-1 and TRBJ2-5, with 10 positions matching TRBD1. V shed 4 bases and J 5 bases; nucleotides not matched to a gene: 7. Per germline, CDR1 MGHRA and CDR2 YSYEKL. The CDR3 contains 15 residues.

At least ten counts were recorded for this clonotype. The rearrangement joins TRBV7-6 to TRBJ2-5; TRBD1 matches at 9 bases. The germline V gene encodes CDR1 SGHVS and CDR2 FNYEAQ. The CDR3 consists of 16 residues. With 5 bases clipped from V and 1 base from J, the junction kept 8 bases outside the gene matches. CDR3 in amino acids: CASSPGTGPGQETQYF. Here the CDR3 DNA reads TGTGCCAGCAGCCCAGGGACAGGGCCGGGCCAAGAGACCCAGTACTTC.

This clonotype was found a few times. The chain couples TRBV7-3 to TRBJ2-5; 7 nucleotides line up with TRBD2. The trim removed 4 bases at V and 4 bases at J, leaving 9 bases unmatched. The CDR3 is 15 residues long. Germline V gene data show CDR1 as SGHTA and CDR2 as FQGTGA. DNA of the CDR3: TGTGCCAGCAGCTGGGGAGCGGGGAAGGGAGAGACCCAGTACTTC. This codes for CASSWGAGKGETQYF.

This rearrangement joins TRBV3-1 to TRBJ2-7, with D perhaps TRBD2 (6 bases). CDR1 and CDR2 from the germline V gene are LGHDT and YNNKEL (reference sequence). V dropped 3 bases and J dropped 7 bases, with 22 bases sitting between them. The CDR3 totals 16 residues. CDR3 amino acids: CASSQGGLVGLNEQYF. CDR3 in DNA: TGTGCCAGCAGCCAGGGTGGGTTAGTGGGACTCAATGAGCAGTACTTC.

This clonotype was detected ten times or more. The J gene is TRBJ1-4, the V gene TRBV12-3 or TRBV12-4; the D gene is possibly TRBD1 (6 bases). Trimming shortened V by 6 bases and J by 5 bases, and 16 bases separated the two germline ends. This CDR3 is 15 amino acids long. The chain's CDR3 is CASSAGGGRNEKLFF. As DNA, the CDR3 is TGTGCCAGCAGCGCGGGGGGGGGCCGAAATGAAAAACTGTTTTTT.

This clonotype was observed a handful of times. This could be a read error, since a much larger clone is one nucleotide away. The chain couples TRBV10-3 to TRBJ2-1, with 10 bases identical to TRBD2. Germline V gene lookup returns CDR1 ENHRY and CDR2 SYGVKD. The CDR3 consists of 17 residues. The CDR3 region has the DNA TGTGTCATCAGTGAGTTTCTAGCGGGGGACTTTTACAATGAGCAGTTCTTC. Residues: CVISEFLAGDFYNEQFF.

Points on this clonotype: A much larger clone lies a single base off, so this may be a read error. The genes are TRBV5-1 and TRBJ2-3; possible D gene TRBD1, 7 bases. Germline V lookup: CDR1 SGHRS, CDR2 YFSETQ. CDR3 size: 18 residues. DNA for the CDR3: TGCGCCAGCAGCTTGTGGGGGGACAGAACTACTAGCACAGATGCGCAGTATTTT. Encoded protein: CASSLWGDRTTSTDAQYF. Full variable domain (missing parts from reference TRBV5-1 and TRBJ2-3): KAGVTQTPRYLIKTRGQQVTLSCSPISGHRSVSWYQQTPGQGLQFLFEYFSETQRNKGNFPGRFSGRQFSNSRSEMNVSTLELGDSALYLCASSLWGDRTTSTDAQYFGPGTRLTVL.

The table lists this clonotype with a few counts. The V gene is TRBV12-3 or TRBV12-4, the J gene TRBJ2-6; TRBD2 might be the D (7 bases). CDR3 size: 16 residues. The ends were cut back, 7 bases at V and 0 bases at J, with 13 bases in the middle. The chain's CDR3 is CASTKGGGSGANVLTF. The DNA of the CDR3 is TGTGCCAGCACCAAGGGGGGGGGCTCTGGGGCCAACGTCCTGACTTTC.

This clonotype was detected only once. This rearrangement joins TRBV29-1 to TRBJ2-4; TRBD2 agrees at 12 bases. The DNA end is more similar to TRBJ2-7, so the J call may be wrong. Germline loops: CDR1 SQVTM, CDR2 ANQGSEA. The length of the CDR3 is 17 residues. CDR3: CSVEELAGGHEVNEQYF. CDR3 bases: TGCAGCGTTGAAGAACTAGCGGGAGGCCACGAGGTCAACGAGCAGTACTTC.